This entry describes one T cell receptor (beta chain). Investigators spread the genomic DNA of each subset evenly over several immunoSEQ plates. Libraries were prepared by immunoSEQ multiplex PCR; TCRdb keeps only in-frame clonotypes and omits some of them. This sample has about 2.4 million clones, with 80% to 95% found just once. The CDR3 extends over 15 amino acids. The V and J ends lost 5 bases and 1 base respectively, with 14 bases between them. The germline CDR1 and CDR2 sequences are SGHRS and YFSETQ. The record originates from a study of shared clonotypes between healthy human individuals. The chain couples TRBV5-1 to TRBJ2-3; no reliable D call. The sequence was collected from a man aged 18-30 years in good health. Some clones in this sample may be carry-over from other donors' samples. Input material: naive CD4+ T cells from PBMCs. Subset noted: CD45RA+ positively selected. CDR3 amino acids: CASSRTVPGTDTQYF. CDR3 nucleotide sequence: TGCGCCAGCAGTCGGACGGTCCCAGGCACAGATACGCAGTATTTT.